In this sample, the clone carrying this T cell receptor beta chain turned up many times. Its antigen is as yet unknown. This entry belongs to a study of CD8 T cells in ankylosing spondylitis. There are 12 residues in the CDR3. The germline gives CDR1 DFQATT, CDR2 SNEGSKA (reference sequence). V was cut by 7 bases and J by 2 bases, with 9 bases left in between. A quantitative 5'-RACE method, one with molecular barcodes, was used to make TCR beta libraries. TCRdb processed the 5' RACE reads anew with MiXCR; each CDR3 protein has one entry. This sample carries some 120,000 distinct CDR3 sequences, approximately 13% of them seen once, and the ten largest clones take around 3%. Study-level points and caveats: Typical of ankylosing spondylitis blood, it appeared, was a TCR beta motif of 7 or 8 highly homologous variants.

The receptor was derived from a female donor with ankylosing spondylitis or in good health (not recorded which). The chain combines TRBV20-1 with TRBJ1-5, with a possible D match to TRBD1 (5 bases). The sample consisted of blood, either unsorted or a sorted T cell fraction (not recorded which). The CDR3, as DNA: TGCAGTGTACAGGTGGGCAATCAGCCCCAGCATTTT. Its translation: CSVQVGNQPQHF.